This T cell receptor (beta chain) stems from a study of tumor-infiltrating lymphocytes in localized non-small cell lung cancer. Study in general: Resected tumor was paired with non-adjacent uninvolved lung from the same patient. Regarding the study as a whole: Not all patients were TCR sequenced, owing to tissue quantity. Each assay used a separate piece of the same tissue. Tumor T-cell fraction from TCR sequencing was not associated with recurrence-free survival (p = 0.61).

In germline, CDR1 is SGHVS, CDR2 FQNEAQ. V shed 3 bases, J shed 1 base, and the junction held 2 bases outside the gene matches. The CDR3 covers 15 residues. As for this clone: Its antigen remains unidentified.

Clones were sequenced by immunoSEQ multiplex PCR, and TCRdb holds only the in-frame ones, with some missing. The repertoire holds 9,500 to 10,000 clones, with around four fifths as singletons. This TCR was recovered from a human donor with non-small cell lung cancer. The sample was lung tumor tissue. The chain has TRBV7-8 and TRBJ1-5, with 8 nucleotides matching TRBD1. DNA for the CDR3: TGTGCCAGCAGCTTGGACAGGGCCAGCAATCAGCCCCAGCATTTT. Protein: CASSLDRASNQPQHF. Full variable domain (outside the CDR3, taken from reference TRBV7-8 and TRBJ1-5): GAGVSQSPRYKVAKRGQDVALRCDPISGHVSLFWYQQALGQGPEFLTYFQNEAQLDKSGLPSDRFFAERPEGSVSTLKIQRTQQEDSAVYLCASSLDRASNQPQHFGDGTRLSIL.